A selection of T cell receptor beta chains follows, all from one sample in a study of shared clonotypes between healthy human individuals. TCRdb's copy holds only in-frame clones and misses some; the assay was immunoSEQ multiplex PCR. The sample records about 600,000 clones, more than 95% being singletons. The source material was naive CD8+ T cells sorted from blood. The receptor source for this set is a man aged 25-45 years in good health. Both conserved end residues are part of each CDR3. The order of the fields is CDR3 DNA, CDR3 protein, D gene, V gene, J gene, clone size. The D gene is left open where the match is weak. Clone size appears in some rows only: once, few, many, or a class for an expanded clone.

cdr3_nt: TGTGCCAGCAGCTTATTAGGGAATCTATACGAGCAGTACTTC
cdr3_aa: CASSLLGNLYEQYF
d_call: -
v_call: TRBV7-9
j_call: TRBJ2-7
clone_size: -

cdr3_nt: TGTGCCAGCAGCGTTGGGGCGGCAGGGGGCATCTCCTACAATGAGCAGTTCTTC
cdr3_aa: CASSVGAAGGISYNEQFF
d_call: TRBD1
v_call: TRBV7-2
j_call: TRBJ2-1
clone_size: -

cdr3_nt: TGTGCCAGCAGCCAAGGACTAGCGGGAGGACATGAGCAGTTCTTC
cdr3_aa: CASSQGLAGGHEQFF
d_call: TRBD2
v_call: TRBV11-2
j_call: TRBJ2-1
clone_size: -

cdr3_nt: TGCAGCGTAAGAGCGGGCTCACAAGAGACCCAGTACTTC
cdr3_aa: CSVRAGSQETQYF
d_call: -
v_call: TRBV29-1
j_call: TRBJ2-5
clone_size: -

cdr3_nt: TGTGCCAGTAGTATATTGGGGGGAGGAGTGGGCACCAACTACGAGCAGTACTTC
cdr3_aa: CASSILGGGVGTNYEQYF
d_call: -
v_call: TRBV19
j_call: TRBJ2-7
clone_size: -

cdr3_nt: TGTGCCAGCAGTTTACTCCCCGAACTAGCGGGCACCTACAATGAGCAGTTCTTC
cdr3_aa: CASSLLPELAGTYNEQFF
d_call: TRBD2
v_call: TRBV27
j_call: TRBJ2-1
clone_size: -

cdr3_nt: TGTGCCAGCAGTTTACGTAAACGGCCCTCTGGGGCCAACGTCCTGACTTTC
cdr3_aa: CASSLRKRPSGANVLTF
d_call: -
v_call: TRBV27
j_call: TRBJ2-6
clone_size: -

cdr3_nt: TGTGCCAGCACCGCCGGGGATACGCAGTATTTT
cdr3_aa: CASTAGDTQYF
d_call: -
v_call: TRBV27
j_call: TRBJ2-3
clone_size: -

cdr3_nt: TGTGCCAGTAGGACAGGGAACACTGAAGCTTTCTTT
cdr3_aa: CASRTGNTEAFF
d_call: -
v_call: TRBV19
j_call: TRBJ1-1
clone_size: -

cdr3_nt: TGCAGCGTTTTACGGGGATGGGAAGGGAACTACAATGAGCAGTTCTTC
cdr3_aa: CSVLRGWEGNYNEQFF
d_call: -
v_call: TRBV29-1
j_call: TRBJ2-1
clone_size: -

cdr3_nt: TGCGCCAGCAGCTACGCAGGCCTAGCGGGTCGGAATGAGCAGTTCTTC
cdr3_aa: CASSYAGLAGRNEQFF
d_call: TRBD2
v_call: TRBV4-1
j_call: TRBJ2-1
clone_size: -

cdr3_nt: TGTGCCAGCAGGGACTATCCTACTAGCACAGATACGCAGTATTTT
cdr3_aa: CASRDYPTSTDTQYF
d_call: -
v_call: TRBV27
j_call: TRBJ2-3
clone_size: -

cdr3_nt: TGCAGCGTTGACAGAGGCTACGAGCAGTACTTC
cdr3_aa: CSVDRGYEQYF
d_call: -
v_call: TRBV29-1
j_call: TRBJ2-7
clone_size: -

cdr3_nt: TGCGCCAGCAGCAGGGGAAGGGAAAACTACAATGAGCAGTTCTTC
cdr3_aa: CASSRGRENYNEQFF
d_call: -
v_call: TRBV5-1
j_call: TRBJ2-1
clone_size: -

cdr3_nt: TGTGCCAGCAGCCAGGCGGGACCAACCCTCTACGAGCAGTACTTC
cdr3_aa: CASSQAGPTLYEQYF
d_call: -
v_call: TRBV4-2
j_call: TRBJ2-7
clone_size: -

cdr3_nt: TGTGCCAGCAGTGCCCGGGACAGGGGGCTGCCCACGCCTGGCTACACCTTC
cdr3_aa: CASSARDRGLPTPGYTF
d_call: TRBD1
v_call: TRBV6-1
j_call: TRBJ1-2
clone_size: -

cdr3_nt: TGTGCCCTATGGGGACTAGCGGTCTACAATGAGCAGTTCTTC
cdr3_aa: CALWGLAVYNEQFF
d_call: TRBD2
v_call: TRBV30
j_call: TRBJ2-1
clone_size: -

cdr3_nt: TGTGCCAGCAGTTCTACCGGGTTCTACGAGCAGTACTTC
cdr3_aa: CASSSTGFYEQYF
d_call: -
v_call: TRBV27
j_call: TRBJ2-7
clone_size: -

cdr3_nt: TGCAGCGTTCGGTCAGGGGGTTCCTACGAGCAGTACTTC
cdr3_aa: CSVRSGGSYEQYF
d_call: TRBD1
v_call: TRBV29-1
j_call: TRBJ2-7
clone_size: -

cdr3_nt: TGTGCCAGTAGCCCCTTCGGAGACTACGAGCAGTACTTC
cdr3_aa: CASSPFGDYEQYF
d_call: -
v_call: TRBV19
j_call: TRBJ2-7
clone_size: -

cdr3_nt: TGTGCCAGCACCCGACTAGCGGGAGCCGGAGATGAGCAGTTCTTC
cdr3_aa: CASTRLAGAGDEQFF
d_call: TRBD2
v_call: TRBV5-4
j_call: TRBJ2-1
clone_size: -

cdr3_nt: TGTGCCAGCAGTCTACTAGCGGATTACAATGAGCAGTTCTTC
cdr3_aa: CASSLLADYNEQFF
d_call: TRBD2
v_call: TRBV25-1
j_call: TRBJ2-1
clone_size: -

cdr3_nt: TGTGCCAGCAGCTTAGCTAGCGCGGAACTGTTTTTT
cdr3_aa: CASSLASAELFF
d_call: -
v_call: TRBV7-9
j_call: TRBJ1-4
clone_size: once

cdr3_nt: TGCGCCAGCAGCCAAGATTGGGGGGAGCTGTTTTTT
cdr3_aa: CASSQDWGELFF
d_call: -
v_call: TRBV4-1
j_call: TRBJ2-2
clone_size: few

cdr3_nt: TGCGCCAGCAGCCAAGTAGGTAGCGGAAAGGTCACTGAGCAGTTCTTC
cdr3_aa: CASSQVGSGKVTEQFF
d_call: -
v_call: TRBV4-3
j_call: TRBJ2-1
clone_size: -

cdr3_nt: TGTGCCAGTAGTATAATAAGAGGGGGCAATGAGCAGTTCTTC
cdr3_aa: CASSIIRGGNEQFF
d_call: -
v_call: TRBV19
j_call: TRBJ2-1
clone_size: -

cdr3_nt: TGTGCCATCAGTGAGTCTGCGGGGAACACTGAAGCTTTCTTT
cdr3_aa: CAISESAGNTEAFF
d_call: -
v_call: TRBV10-3
j_call: TRBJ1-1
clone_size: -

cdr3_nt: TGCGCCAGCAGCCAAAGGGACACTAGCCCCAATGAGCAGTTCTTC
cdr3_aa: CASSQRDTSPNEQFF
d_call: -
v_call: TRBV4-1
j_call: TRBJ2-1
clone_size: -

cdr3_nt: TGTGCCAGCAGCTTACGCTTTGGACAGGGTCCGGGGATCGGCGAGCAGTACTTC
cdr3_aa: CASSLRFGQGPGIGEQYF
d_call: TRBD1
v_call: TRBV11-2
j_call: TRBJ2-7
clone_size: once

cdr3_nt: TGTGCCAGCAGTCACCCCCCAAGGTCCGGGACTAGCGGGAGAGTAGTAGATACGCAGTATTTT
cdr3_aa: CASSHPPRSGTSGRVVDTQYF
d_call: TRBD2
v_call: TRBV6-8
j_call: TRBJ2-3
clone_size: -

cdr3_nt: TGTGCCAGCAGCCCGCCGCGGACTAGCGGGAAGTACAATGAGCAGTTCTTC
cdr3_aa: CASSPPRTSGKYNEQFF
d_call: TRBD2
v_call: TRBV7-9
j_call: TRBJ2-1
clone_size: -

cdr3_nt: TGTGCCACCACAGTTAGCGGGAGCTACGAGCAGTACTTC
cdr3_aa: CATTVSGSYEQYF
d_call: TRBD2
v_call: TRBV6-6
j_call: TRBJ2-7
clone_size: -

cdr3_nt: TGCGCCAGCAGTGAGTCTTGGGCCACCGGAGAGCACGAGCAGTACTTC
cdr3_aa: CASSESWATGEHEQYF
d_call: -
v_call: TRBV10-2
j_call: TRBJ2-7
clone_size: -

cdr3_nt: TGCGCCAGCAGCCAAGAAGGCGGTAGCACAGATACGCAGTATTTT
cdr3_aa: CASSQEGGSTDTQYF
d_call: -
v_call: TRBV4-3
j_call: TRBJ2-3
clone_size: -

cdr3_nt: TGTGCCAGCAGCCAAGTCCCGACACCTCCACCCTACGAGCAGTACTTC
cdr3_aa: CASSQVPTPPPYEQYF
d_call: -
v_call: TRBV14
j_call: TRBJ2-7
clone_size: -

cdr3_nt: TGTGCCAGCAGCTTAGGCGGGGCCTTCAAACCATACGAGCAGTACTTC
cdr3_aa: CASSLGGAFKPYEQYF
d_call: -
v_call: TRBV7-8
j_call: TRBJ2-7
clone_size: -

cdr3_nt: TGTGCCAGCAGCTTGGCGGCGGGGGGTCGGAATCAGCCCCAGCATTTT
cdr3_aa: CASSLAAGGRNQPQHF
d_call: -
v_call: TRBV7-8
j_call: TRBJ1-5
clone_size: -